The following is a T cell receptor (beta chain) sequence with its context. This clonotype was found many times. Its antigen remains undetermined. No base qualities exist here, and no much larger clone lies one base off it. Amplification of TCR beta CDR3 regions was carried out from RNA transcripts. For the first round of RT-PCR on the TCR CDR3, the HTBI primer set was used together with the Qiagen OneStep RT-PCR kit. A second multiplex PCR round built the libraries, followed by size selection and purification. Sequencing of the libraries was done on an Illumina HiSeq2000 using paired-end 100 bp reads. Concerning the study's data processing: SOAPnuke was used to process the raw data, throwing out any read that contained adapters or uncalled bases, had a mean Phred below 15, or lacked an exact constant-primer or identifier match. High-quality paired reads were merged with COPE v1.2.5, and unique nucleotide sequences were defined as clonotypes. Clonotypes were aligned to IMGT TRBV, TRBD and TRBJ reference segments using MiTCR v1.1. Only V-J combinations with frequency above 0.0001, covering about 99% of repertoires, were analysed. The TCS score was defined as the ratio of F50 (clonal expansion) to E x V (chaos), calculated using BLOSUM62-based TCRdist between CDR3 peptides within each V-J. Welch's t-statistics and random forest reduced fewer than 600 V-J features to roughly 13, which were used in a naive Bayes classifier (R e1071). The similarity between thyroid and blood repertoires was quantified using the Morisita-Horn index. TCRdb took the public reads, trimmed them with fastp at Q25, ran MiXCR for clone calling and kept in-frame beta chains. Under each unique CDR3 protein, matching rows form one entry showing the most common genes and DNA. The V and J calls, along with clone size, are taken from TCRdb and not from the paper's own processing. For this sample the table gives fewer than 650,000 distinct CDR3 sequences, of which approximately 14% were detected only once. Around 4.1% of the sample goes to the ten largest clones.

Ophthalmopathy patients had moderately to severely active disease, Clinical Activity Score of at least 3, NOSPECS grade of at least 4, and duration under 3 months. The study excluded patients with uncontrolled infections, other autoimmune diseases, pregnancy or lactation. Diagnoses relied on clinical symptoms, serum thyroxine and TRAb, thyroid ultrasound and orbital computed tomography. PBMCs were separated from roughly 9.3 ml of fresh peripheral blood using Ficoll-Paque density gradient centrifugation. Trizol reagent was used to extract total RNA, and RNA quality was then checked on an Agilent 2100 Bioanalyzer. Reading from cysteine to phenylalanine, the CDR3 counts 13 amino acids. Only the CDR3 region is kept as DNA, spanning 39 bases read in frame from base 1. Reading the germline V gene gives CDR1 MDHEN and CDR2 SYDVKM. Between the V and J ends, shortened by 6 bases and 6 bases respectively, the junction contains 11 bases.

These data are taken from a study of T cells in Graves' hyperthyroidism and ophthalmopathy (dated by TCRdb to between 2017 and 2020). For the study in its entirety: Peripheral blood was sampled at the time of initial diagnosis, prior to any treatment. To identify TCR V-J signatures that set the groups apart, the researchers used a discovery cohort of more than 95 patients, made up of some 41 with Graves' ophthalmopathy and 57 with stable Graves' hyperthyroidism. The roughly 90 discovery patients were divided at random into training and test sets in a 7:3 ratio. Prospective prediction of ophthalmopathy was tested in an independent validation cohort consisting of some 20 hyperthyroidism patients and some 15 patients who later progressed to ophthalmopathy. After sampling, hyperthyroidism patients received methimazole starting at 30 mg daily, and ophthalmopathy patients received high-dose intravenous methylprednisolone. The paper describes TCR Vbeta CDR3 sequencing of 140 or so peripheral blood samples, made up of about 40 ophthalmopathy patients, around 78 hyperthyroidism patients and some 17 progressor patients. The study also compared thyroid tissue and blood T-cell repertoires from about six Graves' hyperthyroidism patients. Overall results and qualifications from the work: Blood samples also contained most of the expanded thyroid clonotypes (frequency above 0.001), which suggests that blood repertoires may reflect thyroid immune responses. In validation, the model predicted progression to ophthalmopathy a median of about 5.9 months before onset, with about 64% sensitivity and roughly 77% specificity. No statistical method was used to set the sample size in advance, and investigators knew the group allocation. In cross-validation, a model built on a 13 V-J signature told ophthalmopathy apart from stable hyperthyroidism with 85% to 90% sensitivity and approximately 84% specificity, and in testing the same model reached 80%/75%.

The chain uses TRBV28 and TRBJ2-2; the D gene assignment is perhaps TRBD1 or TRBD2, with each matching 5 bases. The clonotype comes from a woman aged 40 to 50 with Graves' ophthalmopathy. Source material: blood. The CDR3 amino acid sequence is: CASRGTGAGELFF. The DNA sequence reads TGTGCCAGCAGGGGGACGGGCGCCGGGGAGCTGTTTTTT.